This T cell receptor beta chain came from a study of patients and donors after allogeneic stem cell transplantation. This clonotype was picked up many times. CDR3 length: 14 amino acids. Trimming shortened V by 5 bases and J by 0 bases, and 10 bases separated the two germline ends. Germline V CDR1 and CDR2: DFQATT, SNEGSKA (reference sequence). TCRdb used MiXCR to reprocess the RT-PCR reads, holding one entry per CDR3 protein. The profile shows 100,000 to 120,000 distinct CDR3 sequences, around 33% of them singletons. This TCR came from a human donor who was either an allogeneic HSCT recipient or a stem cell or donor lymphocyte infusion donor (not recorded which). It is not recorded whose cells these are; they may come from a transplant donor. This rearrangement joins TRBV20-1 to TRBJ2-2, with D uncertain. The sequencing sample was made of blood, either unsorted or a sorted T cell fraction (not recorded which). CDR3: CSAPDMSNTGELFF. As DNA, the CDR3 is TGCAGTGCTCCTGACATGTCGAACACCGGGGAGCTGTTTTTT.